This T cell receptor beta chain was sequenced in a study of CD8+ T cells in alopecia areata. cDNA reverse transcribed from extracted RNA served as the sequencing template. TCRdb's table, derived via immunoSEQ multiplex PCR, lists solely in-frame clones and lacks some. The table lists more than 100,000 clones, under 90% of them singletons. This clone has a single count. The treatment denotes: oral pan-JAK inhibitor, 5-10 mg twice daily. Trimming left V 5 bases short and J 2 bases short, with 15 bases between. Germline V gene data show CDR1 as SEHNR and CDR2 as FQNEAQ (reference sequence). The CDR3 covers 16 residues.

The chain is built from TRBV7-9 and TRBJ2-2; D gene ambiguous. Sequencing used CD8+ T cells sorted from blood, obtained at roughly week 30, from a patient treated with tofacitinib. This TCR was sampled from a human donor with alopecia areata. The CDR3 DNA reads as TGTGCCAGCAGCCCACTTCGAAACTCTAACACCGGGGAGCTGTTTTTT. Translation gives CASSPLRNSNTGELFF.